The clone carrying this T cell receptor (beta chain) was seen a single time. This record belongs to a study of blood T cell repertoires in COVID-19. In the study overall: Samples representing acute and convalescent COVID-19 were sourced from the United States, Italy and Spain.

Per the original data handling: Estimates of nucleated cell counts were drawn from the amplification of reference gene primers. The method was immunoSEQ multiplex PCR; TCRdb's version includes in-frame clones alone and lacks a portion of them. That table gives V, J and clone size, and the DNA gave D and trimming. Of 350,000 or so clones in the sample, around 90% were seen once. Allocation to cohorts depended on clinical history reported by the participants. All recovered Cohort 3 donors got two negative PCRs, got clearance, or saw symptom resolution. The CDR3 loop spans 15 amino acids. Trimming stripped 1 base from V and 5 bases from J, with 14 bases between. CDR1 MGHRA and CDR2 YSYEKL come from the germline V gene.

The clonotype was recovered from a young woman who had recovered from COVID-19. The chain combines TRBV4-1 with TRBJ2-5; D is unresolved. Sequencing used PBMCs or T cells enriched from blood (not recorded which). The CDR3 region is CASSQVYVSWETQYF. For the CDR3, the DNA is TGCGCCAGCAGCCAAGTCTACGTCTCATGGGAGACCCAGTACTTC.